This TCR beta chain was identified in a study of tissue T cells after allogeneic stem cell transplantation. Findings and limits, study-wide: Anatomically similar tissues had similar TCR repertoires within each patient.

CDR3 length: 13 amino acids. Looked up from germline, CDR1 is SGHVS and CDR2 is FQNEAQ. Trimming cost V 5 bases and J 7 bases, with 12 bases left between them. Concerning this clone itself: Its antigen is unidentified.

Profiling relied on immunoSEQ multiplex PCR, and the TCRdb table lists in-frame clones only, not all of them. Among thousands of clones, around 78% were seen once, and the ten largest hold more than 14%. Autopsy tissues spanned esophagus to rectum, liver, skin, and lymphoid organs including spleen. This sequence joins TRBV7-8 and TRBJ1-5; D gene unclear. The sequences come from skin, collected at autopsy. This TCR derives from a male patient of 60 years or more with steroid-refractory graft-versus-host disease after an allogeneic stem cell transplant. Part of the T cells may come from the graft donor. The CDR3 is CASSLGRRQPQHF. The CDR3 DNA follows: TGTGCCAGCAGCCTGGGCCGGAGACAGCCCCAGCATTTT.